Below are 32 T cell receptor beta chains sequenced from a single sample in a study of beta chain features in type 1 diabetes. cDNA synthesis used the whole RNA isolate, giving expressed TCRB sequences. TCRdb's table, derived via immunoSEQ multiplex PCR, lists solely in-frame clones and lacks some. The sample lists 130,000 to 150,000 clones; roughly an eighth were seen once. Their target antigens are unknown. Overall study results and limits: Researchers report that Type 1 diabetes patients had moderately but significantly shorter TCRB CDR3s across all four CD4+ subsets.

The specimen sequenced was central memory CD4+ T cells from blood. The receptors shown here come from a man aged 18-30 years with type 1 diabetes.

This chain joins TRBV6-1 and TRBJ2-2; 10 positions match TRBD1. Per germline, CDR1 MNHNS and CDR2 SASEGT. The V gene end was trimmed by 10 bases and the J gene end by 4 bases; junction bases not matched to a gene: 9. The CDR3 totals 15 residues. CDR3 coding DNA: TGTGCCACCCAATCCGGGACAGGGGTCACCGGGGAGCTGTTTTTT. It encodes CATQSGTGVTGELFF.

The rearrangement joins TRBV13 to TRBJ2-3; perhaps TRBD2 as D (5 bases). This CDR3 has 15 residues. Per germline, CDR1 PRHDT and CDR2 FYEKMQ (reference sequence). Trimming cost V 5 bases and J 0 bases, with 12 bases left between them. CDR3 sequence: CASSPGLTSTDTQYF. DNA of the CDR3: TGTGCCAGCAGCCCTGGACTGACTAGCACAGATACGCAGTATTTT.

This clone has a handful of counts. The chain couples TRBV29-1 to TRBJ2-7; 8 bases align to TRBD2. The CDR3 consists of 13 residues. Trimming at V came to 6 bases and at J to 6 bases, leaving 10 bases not matched to a gene. Germline V CDR1 and CDR2: SQVTM, ANQGSEA. The CDR3 spells CSVAGARGSEQYF. The CDR3, as DNA: TGCAGCGTAGCGGGGGCTCGCGGGTCCGAGCAGTACTTC.

The gene calls are TRBV11-3 and TRBJ1-4; no clear D. The CDR3 has 17 residues. From germline, CDR1 is SGHNT and CDR2 YENEEA. Trimming pared 2 bases from V and 0 bases from J, leaving 13 bases between. The CDR3 region has the DNA TGTGCCAGCAGCTTAAGAAGCCGTTCGGCAACTAATGAAAAACTGTTTTTT. This codes for CASSLRSRSATNEKLFF.

In the case of this clone: A much larger clone lies one base from this, so it may be a read error. The CDR3 bases are TGCAGCGTTAGGCTGCGGGGGGACAATGAGCAGTTCTTC. Protein sequence: CSVRLRGDNEQFF. V gene TRBV29-1 combines with J gene TRBJ2-1; 8 bases agree with TRBD2. The CDR3 extends over 13 amino acids. J gave up 5 bases and V 5 bases, and 5 bases lay outside the gene matches. CDR1 SQVTM and CDR2 ANQGSEA come from the germline V gene.

V usage is TRBV27 and J usage is TRBJ2-3; no clear D. The CDR3 consists of 14 residues. V lost 6 bases and J 1 base, leaving 11 bases between the germline ends. Germline V gene sequence: CDR1 MNHEY, CDR2 SMNVEV (reference sequence). This CDR3 is CASRQTLGTDTQYF. In DNA, the CDR3 is TGTGCCAGCAGACAAACCCTAGGCACAGATACGCAGTATTTT.

This clone occurred a few times. This chain links TRBV9 with TRBJ2-2; D is unresolved. CDR1 is SGDLS and CDR2 is YYNGEE in the germline V gene. The CDR3 has 14 amino acids. Trimming removed 3 bases from V and 4 bases from J, with 10 bases in between. This CDR3 reads CASSAVGGTGELFF. In DNA, the CDR3 is TGTGCCAGCAGCGCAGTGGGCGGCACCGGGGAGCTGTTTTTT. Full variable domain (remainder filled in from reference TRBV9 and TRBJ2-2): DSGVTQTPKHLITATGQRVTLRCSPRSGDLSVYWYQQSLDQGLQFLIQYYNGEERAKGNILERFSAQQFPDLHSELNLSSLELGDSALYFCASSAVGGTGELFFGEGSRLTVL.

This clone has a handful of counts. This chain links TRBV6-6 with TRBJ2-5, with D possibly matching TRBD2 (6 bases). Trimming pared 7 bases from V and 3 bases from J, leaving 12 bases between. The CDR3 has 13 amino acids. Looked up from germline, CDR1 is MNHNY and CDR2 is SVGAGI (reference sequence). CDR3 coding DNA: TGTGCCAGCATACCGTCGGGGGAAGAGACCCAGTACTTC. It is translated as CASIPSGEETQYF.

There are a few counts of this clone. V gene TRBV10-3 combines with J gene TRBJ2-1, with D tentatively TRBD2 (5 bases). V shed 3 bases and J shed 9 bases, with 12 bases lying between them. The CDR3 runs to 13 residues. Germline CDR1 and CDR2: ENHRY and SYGVKD. The CDR3 sequence is CAISDLLVGEQFF. CDR3 bases: TGTGCCATCAGTGATCTACTAGTCGGTGAGCAGTTCTTC.

The DNA of the CDR3 is TGTGCCAGCAGCTTAAACCCAGCGATCCAAGAGACCCAGTACTTC. The encoded protein is CASSLNPAIQETQYF. The chain is built from TRBV7-8 and TRBJ2-5, with unresolved D. The CDR3 consists of 15 residues. The germline V and J ends were trimmed by 2 bases and 1 base, with 11 bases remaining between them. The germline V gene has CDR1 SGHVS and CDR2 FQNEAQ.

The rearrangement links TRBV2 to TRBJ2-5; D assignment may be TRBD1 or TRBD2 (5 bases each). The V end lost 8 bases, the J end lost 4 bases, and 8 bases lay between the germline ends. Per germline, CDR1 SNHLY and CDR2 FYNNEI. This CDR3 spans 11 amino acids. The CDR3 DNA reads TGTGCCAGCGCGAGGGGAGAGACCCAGTACTTC. It yields the protein CASARGETQYF.

This clone was recorded a few times. V gene TRBV29-1 combines with J gene TRBJ1-2; 7 positions match TRBD1. Germline V CDR1 and CDR2: SQVTM, ANQGSEA. Unmatched junction bases numbered 16, after V lost 5 bases and J lost 4 bases. This CDR3 is 16 amino acids long. CDR3 coding DNA: TGCAGCGTTAACCTCGGGGACAGTCTTACTTCCTATGGCTACACCTTC. Translated, it gives CSVNLGDSLTSYGYTF.

The sample holds a few counts of this clone. V and J are TRBV7-2 and TRBJ2-5, with D perhaps matching TRBD2 (6 bases). Germline V gives CDR1 SGHTA, CDR2 FQGNSA. The CDR3 extends over 15 amino acids. Trimming stripped 0 bases from V and 4 bases from J, with 12 bases between. In nucleotides, the CDR3 is TGTGCCAGCAGCTTAGCGCCACTAGCATCAGAGACCCAGTACTTC. Encoded protein: CASSLAPLASETQYF.

This chain links TRBV28 with TRBJ2-7; a possible D gene is TRBD2 (5 bases). The ends were cut back, 5 bases at V and 1 base at J, with 15 bases in the middle. CDR1 MDHEN and CDR2 SYDVKM come from the germline V gene. This CDR3 comprises 15 residues. CDR3 DNA: TGTGCCAGCAGTCCCTCCCTCGGGGTTTCCTACGAGCAGTACTTC. This translates into CASSPSLGVSYEQYF.

J is TRBJ1-1 and V is TRBV6-1; tentatively, D is TRBD1 (5 bases). Germline V gives CDR1 MNHNS, CDR2 SASEGT. CDR3 length: 13 residues. The V end was cut by 3 bases, the J end by 5 bases, with 10 bases between. This chain's CDR3 is CASSEFAGTEAFF. Written as DNA, the CDR3 is TGTGCCAGCAGTGAGTTCGCAGGGACTGAAGCTTTCTTT.

This clone was found a few times. The chain combines TRBV5-6 with TRBJ1-5; maybe TRBD1 (5 bases). CDR3 length: 14 amino acids. V shed 2 bases and J shed 2 bases, with 8 bases lying between them. Germline CDR1 is SGHDT and CDR2 is YYEEEE. The CDR3 DNA sequence: TGTGCCAGCAGCTTTAGGGGCGGCAATCAGCCCCAGCATTTT. It encodes CASSFRGGNQPQHF.

The chain employs TRBV27 and TRBJ2-1; possibly TRBD2 for D (5 bases). This CDR3 spans 15 amino acids. Germline V lookup: CDR1 MNHEY, CDR2 SMNVEV (reference sequence). Deletions cut 3 bases from V and 3 bases from J, with 12 bases between. CDR3 loop: CASSFRGLVYNEQFF. The CDR3 bases are TGTGCCAGCAGTTTTCGAGGGCTGGTCTACAATGAGCAGTTCTTC.

This clone has more than one count but fewer than ten. The J gene is TRBJ1-5, the V gene TRBV30, with 9 bases fitting TRBD1. V dropped 1 base and J dropped 4; count of bases not matched to a gene: 2. The CDR3 extends over 14 amino acids. CDR1 GTSNPN and CDR2 SVGIG come from the germline V gene (reference sequence). The CDR3 coding sequence is TGTGCCTGGAGTGGTGGGACAGGGAATCAGCCCCAGCATTTT. Translated: CAWSGGTGNQPQHF.

This clone was counted a few times. The rearrangement uses TRBV7-2 and TRBJ2-7, with TRBD2 matching over 14 bases. Unmatched junction bases numbered 10, after V lost 5 bases and J lost 1 base. The germline V gene encodes CDR1 SGHTA and CDR2 FQGNSA. CDR3 length: 18 amino acids. The CDR3 region is CASSPGLAGAIYSYEQYF. DNA of the CDR3: TGTGCCAGCAGCCCGGGACTAGCGGGGGCCATTTATTCCTACGAGCAGTACTTC.

This clone was seen more than once but under ten times. The chain has TRBV7-8 and TRBJ2-3, with D unresolved. The CDR3 consists of 12 residues. Germline lookup yields CDR1 SGHVS and CDR2 FQNEAQ. Trimming cost V 7 bases and J 4 bases, with 9 bases left between them. The CDR3 loop is CASTLGSDTQYF. CDR3 in DNA: TGTGCCAGCACCCTAGGATCAGATACGCAGTATTTT.

The chain links TRBV25-1 to TRBJ1-6, with TRBD1 identical over 7 bases. The ends lost 10 bases at V and 6 bases at J; junction bases unmatched: 6. CDR3 length equals 13 residues. The germline V gene encodes CDR1 MGHDK and CDR2 SYGVNS. DNA of the CDR3: TGTGCCACACGTCGGGACAGTAATTCACCCCTCCACTTT. This encodes CATRRDSNSPLHF. Based on the CDR3 plus reference TRBV25-1 and TRBJ1-6, the full variable domain is EADIYQTPRYLVIGTGKKITLECSQTMGHDKMYWYQQDPGMELHLIHYSYGVNSTEKGDLSSESTVSRIRTEHFPLTLESARPSHTSQYLCATRRDSNSPLHFGNGTRLTVT.

This clone was seen a few times. The CDR3 is CASSTSGTGNTEAFF. The CDR3 DNA is TGCGCCAGCAGTACCTCCGGGACAGGGAACACTGAAGCTTTCTTT. This chain joins TRBV10-1 and TRBJ1-1, with 8 bases that match TRBD1. The CDR3 loop spans 15 amino acids. Trimming cost V 5 bases and J 1 base; bases outside gene matches: 6. CDR1 is WNHNN and CDR2 is SYGVQD in the germline V gene (reference sequence).

This clone was observed a handful of times. This chain uses TRBV28 with TRBJ2-4, with TRBD2 identical over 7 bases. CDR3 length: 17 amino acids. Germline V gene data show CDR1 as MDHEN and CDR2 as SYDVKM. The trim removed 4 bases at V and 8 bases at J, leaving 17 bases unmatched. The CDR3, as DNA: TGTGCCAGCAGTTCCCCGCCCGGGGGGTCCCTAAGGGACATTCAGTACTTC. Translation gives CASSSPPGGSLRDIQYF.

The table lists this clone with a few counts. This chain links TRBV18 with TRBJ2-4; TRBD1 agrees at 8 bases. The CDR3 totals 16 residues. Trimming cost V 2 bases and J 7 bases; bases outside gene matches: 10. Germline lookup yields CDR1 KGHSH and CDR2 LQKENI. CDR3 amino acids: CASSPWGQQGDNIQYF. CDR3 DNA sequence: TGTGCCAGCTCACCATGGGGGCAACAGGGGGACAACATTCAGTACTTC.

This clone has just a few counts. The chain carries TRBV11-3 and TRBJ1-6; the D is unclear. Germline V gene data show CDR1 as SGHNT and CDR2 as YENEEA. The CDR3 spans 13 residues. The germline V and J ends were trimmed by 2 bases and 8 bases, with 7 bases remaining between them. The CDR3 protein is CASSLNPDSPLHF. CDR3 DNA: TGTGCCAGCAGCTTAAATCCGGATTCACCCCTCCACTTT.

This clone was observed at least ten times. The rearrangement links TRBV14 to TRBJ2-1; tentatively, D is TRBD2 (5 bases). CDR1 is SGHDN and CDR2 is FVKESK in the germline V gene. Trimming took off 2 bases at V and 7 bases at J, with 12 bases between the two ends. There are 14 residues in the CDR3. The DNA for the CDR3 is TGTGCCAGCAGCCAATTACTAGTGGGAAATGAGCAGTTCTTC. Translation gives CASSQLLVGNEQFF. Combining the CDR3 with reference TRBV14 and TRBJ2-1 gives the whole variable domain EAGVTQFPSHSVIEKGQTVTLRCDPISGHDNLYWYRRVMGKEIKFLLHFVKESKQDESGMPNNRFLAERTGGTYSTLKVQPAELEDSGVYFCASSQLLVGNEQFFGPGTRLTVL.

This clone was counted only a few times. The CDR3 bases are TGTGCCAGCAGCCCACTAGCGGGGGCGGAAGAGACCCAGTACTTC. Translation gives CASSPLAGAEETQYF. The chain links TRBV7-2 to TRBJ2-5, with TRBD2 matching 11 bases. This CDR3 spans 15 amino acids. In germline, CDR1 is SGHTA, CDR2 FQGNSA. The junction had 5 bases not matched to a gene; V was cut back by 5 bases and J by 3 bases.

Notes on this clone: This sample includes further DNA sequences coding for the same CDR3. V is TRBV30 and J is TRBJ1-2; 8 bases map to TRBD1. Losses at the gene ends were 0 bases for V and 8 bases for J; bases not matched to a gene: 5. Looked up from germline, CDR1 is GTSNPN and CDR2 is SVGIG (reference sequence). The CDR3 sequence is 13 residues long. CDR3 sequence: CAWSVGQGGGYTF. The CDR3 DNA sequence: TGTGCCTGGAGTGTTGGACAGGGTGGCGGCTACACCTTC.

The rearrangement joins TRBV11-2 to TRBJ1-6; a weak D match, TRBD1 (6 bases). The CDR3 is 14 residues long. V was trimmed by 5 bases and J by 5 bases, leaving 10 bases between them. Germline lookup yields CDR1 SGHAT and CDR2 FQNNGV. The CDR3 region is CASSGEGDNSPLHF. The CDR3 region has the DNA TGTGCCAGCAGCGGAGAGGGGGATAATTCACCCCTCCACTTT.

The chain uses TRBV18 and TRBJ1-3; 7 bases are shared with TRBD1. CDR1 is KGHSH and CDR2 is LQKENI in the germline V gene. The V and J ends lost 3 bases and 4 bases, in that order; junction bases with no gene match: 3. This CDR3 has 14 residues. CDR3 protein: CASSPGTAGNTIYF. The CDR3 DNA reads as TGTGCCAGCTCACCTGGGACAGCAGGAAACACCATATATTTT.

This clone was observed a handful of times. The chain couples TRBV6-6 to TRBJ2-7, with 7 bases that match TRBD1. The CDR3 covers 14 residues. Germline values: CDR1 MNHNY, CDR2 SVGAGI (reference sequence). The J segment lost 2 bases and the V segment lost 6 bases, leaving 7 bases of the junction unmatched. Here the CDR3 reads CASSNTQGAYEQYF. The DNA for the CDR3 is TGTGCCAGCAGCAACACCCAGGGGGCCTACGAGCAGTACTTC.

This clone came up a few times. The chain links TRBV15 to TRBJ2-5; D ambiguous. V was pared by 1 base and J by 1 base, with 10 bases between. Germline V gene lookup returns CDR1 LNHNV and CDR2 YYDKDF (reference sequence). The CDR3 has 15 residues. CDR3 in amino acids: CATSRVLDFQETQYF. DNA of the CDR3: TGTGCCACCAGCAGAGTGCTAGATTTCCAAGAGACCCAGTACTTC. The entire variable domain, with the rest obtained from reference TRBV15 and TRBJ2-5, is as follows: DAMVIQNPRYQVTQFGKPVTLSCSQTLNHNVMYWYQQKSSQAPKLLFHYYDKDFNNEADTPDNFQSRRPNTSFCFLDIRSPGLGDTAMYLCATSRVLDFQETQYFGPGTRLLVL.